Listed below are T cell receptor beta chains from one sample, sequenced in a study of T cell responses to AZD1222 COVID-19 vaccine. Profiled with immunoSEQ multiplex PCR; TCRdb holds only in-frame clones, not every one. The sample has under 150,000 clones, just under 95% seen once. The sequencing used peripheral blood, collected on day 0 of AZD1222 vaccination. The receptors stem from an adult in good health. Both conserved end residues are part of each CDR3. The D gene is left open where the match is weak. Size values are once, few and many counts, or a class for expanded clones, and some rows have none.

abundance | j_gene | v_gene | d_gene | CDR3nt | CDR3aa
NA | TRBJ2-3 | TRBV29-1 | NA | TGCAGCGTTGATTTGGTTAGCGGAACAGGCACAGATACGCAGTATTTT | CSVDLVSGTGTDTQYF
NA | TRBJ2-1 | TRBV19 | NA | TGTGCCAGTAGTGCCAACAGGGTGGCGAATGAGCAGTTCTTC | CASSANRVANEQFF
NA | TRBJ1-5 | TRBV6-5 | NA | TGTGCCAGCAGTTCTTACAGGGCGAGCAATCAGCCCCAGCATTTT | CASSSYRASNQPQHF
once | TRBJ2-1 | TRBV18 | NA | TGTGCCAGCTCACCGGTCGCAGGCACATCCTACAATGAGCAGTTCTTC | CASSPVAGTSYNEQFF
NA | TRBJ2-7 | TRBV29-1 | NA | TGCAGCGTTGTTGGGCAGGGTGTCTCCTACGAGCAGTACTTC | CSVVGQGVSYEQYF
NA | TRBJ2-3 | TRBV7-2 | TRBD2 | TGTGCCAGCAGCGGCGTAGCGGGGGCCACAGATACGCAGTATTTT | CASSGVAGATDTQYF
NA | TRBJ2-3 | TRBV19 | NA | TGTGCCAGTAGTGAGAGGGACAAGCTCACAGATACGCAGTATTTT | CASSERDKLTDTQYF
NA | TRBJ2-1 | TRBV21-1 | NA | TGTGCCAGCAGCCGGGGGGGGACCATTAGCTCCTACAATGAGCAGTTCTTC | CASSRGGTISSYNEQFF
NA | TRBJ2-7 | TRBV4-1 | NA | TGCGCCAGCAGCCAAGACTTAAGGGGCTCCACCTACGAGCAGTACTTC | CASSQDLRGSTYEQYF
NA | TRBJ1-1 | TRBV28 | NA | TGTGCCAGCACCGCGACGCAGGCAATAGCTTTCTTT | CASTATQAIAFF
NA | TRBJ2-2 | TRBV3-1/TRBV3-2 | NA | TGTGCCAGCAGCCAAGGGGCACCGAACACCGGGGAGCTGTTTTTT | CASSQGAPNTGELFF
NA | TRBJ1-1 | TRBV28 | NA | TGTGCCAGCAGTTTTGGGGGGGCCCCTGGGGCTTTCTTT | CASSFGGAPGAFF
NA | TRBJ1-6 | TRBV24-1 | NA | TGTGCCACCCCTAACCGGGGGGATTCACCCCTCCACTTT | CATPNRGDSPLHF
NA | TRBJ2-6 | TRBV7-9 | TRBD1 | TGTGCCAGCAGCTTAACAGGGACAGGGTCCTGGCCTGGGGCCAACGTCCTGACTTTC | CASSLTGTGSWPGANVLTF
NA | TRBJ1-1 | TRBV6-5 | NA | TGTGCCAGCAGTTTGGCGAACACTGAAGCTTTCTTT | CASSLANTEAFF
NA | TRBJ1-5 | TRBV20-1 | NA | TGCAGTGCTAGTGCGGGACGGGGCAATCAGCCCCAGCATTTT | CSASAGRGNQPQHF
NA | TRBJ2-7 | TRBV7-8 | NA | TGTGCCAGCAGCTTAGGCAGGGGTCCCTACGAGCAGTACTTC | CASSLGRGPYEQYF
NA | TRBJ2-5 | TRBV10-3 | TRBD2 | TGTGCCGTCGGACTAGCGGAAGAGACCCAGTACTTC | CAVGLAEETQYF
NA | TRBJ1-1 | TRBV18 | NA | TGTGCCAGCTCACCACCGAGCAGGGACACTGAAGCTTTCTTT | CASSPPSRDTEAFF
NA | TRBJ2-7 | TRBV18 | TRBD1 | TGTGCCAGCTCACCACCGGGACAGCCGCTCTCCTACGAGCAGTACTTC | CASSPPGQPLSYEQYF
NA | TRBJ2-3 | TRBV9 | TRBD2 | TGTGCCAGCAGCGTAGATCGAGCGGGGATCACAGATACGCAGTATTTT | CASSVDRAGITDTQYF
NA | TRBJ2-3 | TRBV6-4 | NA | TGTGCCAGCAGTGAAAGCTTATTTTCAAATACGCAGTATTTT | CASSESLFSNTQYF
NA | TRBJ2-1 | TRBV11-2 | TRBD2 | TGTGCCAGCAGCCCTAGGCGGGGGGATTACAATGAGCAGTTCTTC | CASSPRRGDYNEQFF
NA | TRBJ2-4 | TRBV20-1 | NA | TGCAGTGCTAGTTCTCTCGGAGCTCTAGCCAAAAACATTCAGTACTTC | CSASSLGALAKNIQYF
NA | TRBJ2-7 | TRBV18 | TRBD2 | TGTGCCAGCTCACCTAGCGGGGGGGCCCACAACGAGCAGTACTTC | CASSPSGGAHNEQYF
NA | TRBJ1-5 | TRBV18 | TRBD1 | TGTGCCAGCTCGCGGGGACAGGGAAGCAATCAGCCCCAGCATTTT | CASSRGQGSNQPQHF
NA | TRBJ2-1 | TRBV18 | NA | TGTGCCAGCTCGCCCCGGGGCGACAATGAGCAGTTCTTC | CASSPRGDNEQFF
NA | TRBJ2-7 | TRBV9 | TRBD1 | TGTGCCAGCAGCGTAGAACCCGCGACAGGGCGCCAAAGGGAGCAGTACTTC | CASSVEPATGRQREQYF
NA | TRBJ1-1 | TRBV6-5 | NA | TGTGCCAGCAGTTACACCCGGACTCTTGAAGCTTTCTTT | CASSYTRTLEAFF
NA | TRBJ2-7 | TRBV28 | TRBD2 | TGTGCCAGCAGTTATACTAGCGGGGGACTCTACGAGCAGTACTTC | CASSYTSGGLYEQYF
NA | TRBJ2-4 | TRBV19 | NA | TGTGCCAGTAGTATAGGGCCCCGTAGGGCCCTTGACATTCAGTACTTC | CASSIGPRRALDIQYF
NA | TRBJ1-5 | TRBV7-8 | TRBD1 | TGTGCCAGCAATTTAGACAGGGGTGAGCCCCAGCATTTT | CASNLDRGEPQHF
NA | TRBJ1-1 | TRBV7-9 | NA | TGTGCCAGCAGTTCGGGGCTTGCTAGCACTGAAGCTTTCTTT | CASSSGLASTEAFF
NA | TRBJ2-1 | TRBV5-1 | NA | TGCGCCAGCAGCTTGGGCGGGACGTCGGACAATGAGCAGTTCTTC | CASSLGGTSDNEQFF
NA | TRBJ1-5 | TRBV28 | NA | TGTGCCAGCAGTCCCTTTCCCCGGAAGGACAGGCCCCAGCATTTT | CASSPFPRKDRPQHF
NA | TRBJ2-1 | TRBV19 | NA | TGTGCCAGTAGTAGGGGTGTGGGGGATGAGCAGTTCTTC | CASSRGVGDEQFF
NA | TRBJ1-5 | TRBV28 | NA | TGTGCCAGCAGTTTACTGTTCCAGGGACGAAGTCAGCCCCAGCATTTT | CASSLLFQGRSQPQHF
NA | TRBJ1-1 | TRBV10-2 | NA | TGCGCCAGCAGTGATTTCGGACAGAACACTGAAGCTTTCTTT | CASSDFGQNTEAFF
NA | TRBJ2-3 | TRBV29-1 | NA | TGCAGCGCGGGGACGTCAGGAGATACGCAGTATTTT | CSAGTSGDTQYF
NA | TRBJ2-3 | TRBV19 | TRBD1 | TGTGCCAGTACGACAGGGGAGGGCACAGATACGCAGTATTTT | CASTTGEGTDTQYF
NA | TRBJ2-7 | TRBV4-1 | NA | TGCGCCAGCAGCCAAGATTTTAACACCTTCTACGAGCAGTACTTC | CASSQDFNTFYEQYF
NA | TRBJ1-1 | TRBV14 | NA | TGTGCCAGCAGCCGATTCCTAGAACCGGAGAACACTGAAGCTTTCTTT | CASSRFLEPENTEAFF
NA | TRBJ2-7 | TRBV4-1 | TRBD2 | TGCGCCAGCAGCCTCTCATGGGGACTAGCGGGGCCGGGGGAGCAGTACTTC | CASSLSWGLAGPGEQYF
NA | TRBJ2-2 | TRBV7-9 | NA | TGTGCCAGCACCACGGAGCCCCCCCCCGGGGAGCTGTTTTTT | CASTTEPPPGELFF
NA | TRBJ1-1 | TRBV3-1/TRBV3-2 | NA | TGTGCCAGCAGCCAAGAACACAAGAACACTGAAGCTTTCTTT | CASSQEHKNTEAFF
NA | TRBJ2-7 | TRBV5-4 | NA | TGTGCCAGCAGCTTGGCAGGTGACGACGAGCAGTACTTC | CASSLAGDDEQYF
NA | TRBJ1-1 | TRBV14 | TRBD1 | TGTGCCAGCAGCCCAATGACAGGGGGCACTGAAGCTTTCTTT | CASSPMTGGTEAFF
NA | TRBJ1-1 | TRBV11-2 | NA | TGTGCCAGCAGCCCAGGGATAGCTGAAGCTTTCTTT | CASSPGIAEAFF
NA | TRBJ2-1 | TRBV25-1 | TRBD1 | TGTGCCAGCAGTGAAGCGGGACAGGCCGCCGATGAGCAGTTCTTC | CASSEAGQAADEQFF
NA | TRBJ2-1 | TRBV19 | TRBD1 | TGTGCCAGTATTCTTGGACAGGGACGCCATGAGCAGTTCTTC | CASILGQGRHEQFF
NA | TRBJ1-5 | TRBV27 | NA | TGTGCCAGCAGTTTATTAGGAAGAAGCAATCAGCCCCAGCATTTT | CASSLLGRSNQPQHF
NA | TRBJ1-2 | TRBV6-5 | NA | TGTGCCAGCAGCGCCGACAGAAGAGCTAACTATGGCTACACCTTC | CASSADRRANYGYTF